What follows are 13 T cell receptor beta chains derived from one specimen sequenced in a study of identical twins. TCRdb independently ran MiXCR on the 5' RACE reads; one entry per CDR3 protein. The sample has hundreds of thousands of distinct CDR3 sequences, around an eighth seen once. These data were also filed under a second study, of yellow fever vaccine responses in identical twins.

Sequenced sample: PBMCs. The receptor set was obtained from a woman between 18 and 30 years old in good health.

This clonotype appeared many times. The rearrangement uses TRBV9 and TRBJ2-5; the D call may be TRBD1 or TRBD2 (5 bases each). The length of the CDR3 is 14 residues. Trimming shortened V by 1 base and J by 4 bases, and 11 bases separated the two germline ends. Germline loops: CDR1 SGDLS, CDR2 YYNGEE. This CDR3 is CASSVRGAAETQYF. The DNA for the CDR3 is TGTGCCAGCAGCGTAAGGGGAGCGGCAGAGACCCAGTACTTC.

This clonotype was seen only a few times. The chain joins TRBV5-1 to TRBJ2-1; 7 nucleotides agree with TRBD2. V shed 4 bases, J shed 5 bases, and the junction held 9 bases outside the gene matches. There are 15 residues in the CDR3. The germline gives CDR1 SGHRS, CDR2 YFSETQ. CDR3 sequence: CASSPTSLRNNEQFF. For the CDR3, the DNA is TGCGCCAGCAGCCCGACTAGCTTGAGGAACAATGAGCAGTTCTTC.

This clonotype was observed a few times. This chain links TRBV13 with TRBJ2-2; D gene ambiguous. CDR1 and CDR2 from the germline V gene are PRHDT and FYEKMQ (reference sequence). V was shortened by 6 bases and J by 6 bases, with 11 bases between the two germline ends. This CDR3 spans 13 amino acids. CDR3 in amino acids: CASSSVSAGELFF. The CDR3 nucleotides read TGTGCCAGCAGTTCGGTTTCAGCCGGGGAGCTGTTTTTT.

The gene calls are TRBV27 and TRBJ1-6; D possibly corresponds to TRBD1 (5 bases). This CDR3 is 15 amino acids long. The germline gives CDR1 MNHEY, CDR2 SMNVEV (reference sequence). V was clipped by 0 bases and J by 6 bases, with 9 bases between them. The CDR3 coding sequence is TGTGCCAGCAGTTTATCGGGGGATATTAATTCACCCCTCCACTTT. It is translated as CASSLSGDINSPLHF.

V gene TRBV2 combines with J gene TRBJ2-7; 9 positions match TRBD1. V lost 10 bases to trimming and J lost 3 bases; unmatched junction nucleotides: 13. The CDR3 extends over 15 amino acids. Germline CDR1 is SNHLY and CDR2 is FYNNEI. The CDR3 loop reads CATSPRWTGVYEQYF. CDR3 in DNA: TGTGCCACCTCCCCTAGGTGGACAGGGGTCTACGAGCAGTACTTC.

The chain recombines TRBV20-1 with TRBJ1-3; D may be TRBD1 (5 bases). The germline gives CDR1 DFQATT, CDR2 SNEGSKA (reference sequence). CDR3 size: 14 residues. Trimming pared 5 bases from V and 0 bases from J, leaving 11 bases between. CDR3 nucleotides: TGCAGTGCTTTACAGGAGAGCTCTGGAAACACCATATATTTT. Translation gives CSALQESSGNTIYF.

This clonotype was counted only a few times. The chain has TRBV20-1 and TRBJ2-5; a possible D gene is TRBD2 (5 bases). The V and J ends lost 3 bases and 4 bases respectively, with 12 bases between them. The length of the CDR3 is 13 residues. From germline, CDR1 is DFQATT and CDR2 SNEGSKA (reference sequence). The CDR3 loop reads CSASPRAVETQYF. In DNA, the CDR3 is TGCAGTGCTAGTCCGAGGGCCGTAGAGACCCAGTACTTC.

The CDR3 coding sequence is TGTGCCAGCAAAACAGGAATGAACACAGATACGCAGTATTTT. As protein: CASKTGMNTDTQYF. The V gene is TRBV2, the J gene TRBJ2-3; the D gene is possibly TRBD1 (5 bases). Germline V lookup: CDR1 SNHLY, CDR2 FYNNEI. V was shortened by 7 bases and J by 2 bases, with 13 bases between the two germline ends. This CDR3 is 14 amino acids long.

Written as DNA, the CDR3 is TGCAGCGTGGGGACAGGGGGTTTCGCGGAGACCCAGTACTTC. Its translation: CSVGTGGFAETQYF. The rearrangement uses TRBV29-1 and TRBJ2-5; 11 nucleotides align to TRBD1. Looked up from germline, CDR1 is SQVTM and CDR2 is ANQGSEA. The CDR3 sequence is 14 residues long. V dropped 6 bases and J dropped 5; count of bases not matched to a gene: 8.

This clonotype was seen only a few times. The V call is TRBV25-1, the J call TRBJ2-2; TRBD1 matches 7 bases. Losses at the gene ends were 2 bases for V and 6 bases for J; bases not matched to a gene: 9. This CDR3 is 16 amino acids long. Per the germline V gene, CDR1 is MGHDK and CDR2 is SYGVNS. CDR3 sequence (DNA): TGTGCCAGCAGTGAACACACCGGGACAGTCTCCGGGGAGCTGTTTTTT. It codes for CASSEHTGTVSGELFF. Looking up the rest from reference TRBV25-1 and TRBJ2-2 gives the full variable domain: EADIYQTPRYLVIGTGKKITLECSQTMGHDKMYWYQQDPGMELHLIHYSYGVNSTEKGDLSSESTVSRIRTEHFPLTLESARPSHTSQYLCASSEHTGTVSGELFFGEGSRLTVL.

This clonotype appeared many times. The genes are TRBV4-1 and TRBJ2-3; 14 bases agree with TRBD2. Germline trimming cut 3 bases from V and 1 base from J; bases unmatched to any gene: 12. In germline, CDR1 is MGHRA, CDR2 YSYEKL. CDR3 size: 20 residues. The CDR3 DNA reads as TGCGCCAGCAGCCAGGCCCCGACTAGCGGGAGGGCCTCTGGCACAGATACGCAGTATTTT. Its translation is CASSQAPTSGRASGTDTQYF.

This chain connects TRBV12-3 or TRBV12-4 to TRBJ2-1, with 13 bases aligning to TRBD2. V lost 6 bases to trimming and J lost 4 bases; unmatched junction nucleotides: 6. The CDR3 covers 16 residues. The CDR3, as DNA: TGTGCCAGCAGCCGACTAGCGGGGGGCTTTTACAATGAGCAGTTCTTC. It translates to CASSRLAGGFYNEQFF.

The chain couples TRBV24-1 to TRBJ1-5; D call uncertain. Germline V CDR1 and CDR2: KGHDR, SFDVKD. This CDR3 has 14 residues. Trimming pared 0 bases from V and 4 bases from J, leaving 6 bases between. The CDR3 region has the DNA TGTGCCACCAGTGATTTGCAAGGGAATCAGCCCCAGCATTTT. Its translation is CATSDLQGNQPQHF.